One TCR beta chain is described in this entry. V was pared by 2 bases and J by 1 base, with 5 bases between. The germline gives CDR1 SGHDT, CDR2 YYEEEE. This CDR3 region has 13 residues. This sample was taken from a study of blood T cell repertoires in COVID-19. Study-wide context: COVID-19 samples from acute and convalescent phases originated in the United States, Italy and Spain. T cells, B-cell-depleted T cells, or PBMCs provided the cDNA or gDNA that served as material.

As handled by the study authors: Estimates of nucleated cell counts were drawn from the amplification of reference gene primers. This table comes from immunoSEQ multiplex PCR, and its TCRdb copy is limited to in-frame clones, with some not included. The V and J calls and clone size are taken from that table; D and trimming were inferred from the DNA. The sample comprises about 110,000 clones, 80% to 90% of which are singletons, and under 2.5% rests with the top ten. The material sequenced was peripheral blood. V gene TRBV5-6 combines with J gene TRBJ2-3; D may be TRBD1 (5 bases). This TCR was sampled from a human donor in a cohort sampled during active COVID-19. CDR3: CASSLGGTDTQYF. The CDR3 nucleotides read TGTGCCAGCAGCTTAGGGGGCACAGATACGCAGTATTTT.